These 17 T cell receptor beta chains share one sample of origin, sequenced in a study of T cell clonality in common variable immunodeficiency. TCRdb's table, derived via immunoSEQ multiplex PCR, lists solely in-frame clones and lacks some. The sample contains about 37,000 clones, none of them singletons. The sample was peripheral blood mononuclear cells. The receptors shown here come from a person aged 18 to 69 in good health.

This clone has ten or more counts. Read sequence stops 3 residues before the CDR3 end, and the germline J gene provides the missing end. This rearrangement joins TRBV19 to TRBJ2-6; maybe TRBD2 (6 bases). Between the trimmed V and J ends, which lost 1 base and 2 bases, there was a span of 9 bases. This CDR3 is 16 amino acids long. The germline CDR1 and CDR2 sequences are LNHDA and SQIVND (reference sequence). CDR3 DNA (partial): TGTGCCAGTAGTATAGTCACGGGGGCTGGGGCCAACGTC. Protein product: CASSIVTGAGANV. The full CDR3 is CASSIVTGAGANVLTF.

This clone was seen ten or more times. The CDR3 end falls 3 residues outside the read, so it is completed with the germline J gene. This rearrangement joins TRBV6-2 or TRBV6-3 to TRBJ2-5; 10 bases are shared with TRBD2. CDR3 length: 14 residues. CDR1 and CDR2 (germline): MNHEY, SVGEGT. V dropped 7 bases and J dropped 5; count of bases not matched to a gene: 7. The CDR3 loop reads CASNLAGEGETQYF. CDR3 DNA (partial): TGTGCCAGCAATCTAGCGGGAGAGGGCGAGACC.

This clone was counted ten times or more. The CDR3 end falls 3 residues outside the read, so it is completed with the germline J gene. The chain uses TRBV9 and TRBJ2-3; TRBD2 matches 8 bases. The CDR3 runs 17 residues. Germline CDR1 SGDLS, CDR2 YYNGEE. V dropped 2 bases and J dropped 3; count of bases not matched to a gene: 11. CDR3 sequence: CASSVGSGVGLTDTQYF. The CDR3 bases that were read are TGTGCCAGCAGCGTGGGTAGCGGGGTAGGTTTGACAGATACG.

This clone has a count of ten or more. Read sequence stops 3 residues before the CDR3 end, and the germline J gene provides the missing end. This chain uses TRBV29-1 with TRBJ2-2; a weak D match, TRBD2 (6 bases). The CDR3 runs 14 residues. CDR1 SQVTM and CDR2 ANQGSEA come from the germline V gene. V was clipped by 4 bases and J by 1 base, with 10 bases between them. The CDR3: CSVGGLGNTGELFF. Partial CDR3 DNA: TGCAGCGTTGGGGGACTTGGGAACACCGGGGAG.

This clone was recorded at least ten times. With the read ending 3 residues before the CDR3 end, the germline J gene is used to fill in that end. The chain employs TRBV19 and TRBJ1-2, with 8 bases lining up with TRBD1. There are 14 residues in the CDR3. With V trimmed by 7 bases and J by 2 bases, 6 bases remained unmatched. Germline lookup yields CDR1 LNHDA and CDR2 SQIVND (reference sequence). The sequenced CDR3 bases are TGTGCCAGTAAAAGGACAGGGTGGAACTATGGC. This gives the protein CASKRTGWNYG. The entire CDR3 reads CASKRTGWNYGYTF.

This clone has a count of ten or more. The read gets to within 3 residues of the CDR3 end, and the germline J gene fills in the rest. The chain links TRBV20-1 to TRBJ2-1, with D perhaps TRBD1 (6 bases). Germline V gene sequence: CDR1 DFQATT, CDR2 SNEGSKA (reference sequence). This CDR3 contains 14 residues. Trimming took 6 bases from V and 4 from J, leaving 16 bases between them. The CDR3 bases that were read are TGCAGTGCCCGGGCCCATGACAGGTACAATGAG. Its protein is CSARAHDRYNE. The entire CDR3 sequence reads CSARAHDRYNEQFF.

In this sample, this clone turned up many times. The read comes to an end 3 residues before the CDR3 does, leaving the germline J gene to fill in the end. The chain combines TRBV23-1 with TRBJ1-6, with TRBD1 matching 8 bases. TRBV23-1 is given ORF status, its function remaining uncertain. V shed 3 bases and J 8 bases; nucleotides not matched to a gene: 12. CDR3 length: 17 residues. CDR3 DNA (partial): TGCGCCAGCAGTCATTCACCTAGGGACAGGACAGATTCACCC. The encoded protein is CASSHSPRDRTDSP. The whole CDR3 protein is CASSHSPRDRTDSPLHF.

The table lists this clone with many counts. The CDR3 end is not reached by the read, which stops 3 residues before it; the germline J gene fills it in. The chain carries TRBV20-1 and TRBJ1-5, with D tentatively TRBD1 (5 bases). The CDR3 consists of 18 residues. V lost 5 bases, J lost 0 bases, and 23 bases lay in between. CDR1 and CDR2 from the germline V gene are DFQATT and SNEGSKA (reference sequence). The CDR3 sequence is CSAYGRPGLQGSNQPQHF. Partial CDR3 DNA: TGCAGTGCTTACGGTCGTCCGGGACTCCAAGGTAGCAATCAGCCC.

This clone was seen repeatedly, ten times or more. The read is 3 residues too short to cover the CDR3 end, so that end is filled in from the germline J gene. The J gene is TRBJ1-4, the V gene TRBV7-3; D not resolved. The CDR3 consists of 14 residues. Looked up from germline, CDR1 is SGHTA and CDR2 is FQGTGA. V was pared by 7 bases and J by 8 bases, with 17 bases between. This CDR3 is CASKDRTPTEKLFF. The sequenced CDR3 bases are TGTGCCAGCAAGGATCGGACTCCTACCGAAAAA.

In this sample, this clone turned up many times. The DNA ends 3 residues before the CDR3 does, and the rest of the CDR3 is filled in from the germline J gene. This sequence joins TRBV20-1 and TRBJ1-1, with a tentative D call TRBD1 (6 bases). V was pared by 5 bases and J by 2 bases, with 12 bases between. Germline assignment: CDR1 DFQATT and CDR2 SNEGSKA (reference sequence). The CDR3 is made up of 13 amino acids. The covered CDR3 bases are TGCAGTGCTGTAGGACAGATAAACACTGAA. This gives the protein CSAVGQINTE. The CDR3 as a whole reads CSAVGQINTEAFF.

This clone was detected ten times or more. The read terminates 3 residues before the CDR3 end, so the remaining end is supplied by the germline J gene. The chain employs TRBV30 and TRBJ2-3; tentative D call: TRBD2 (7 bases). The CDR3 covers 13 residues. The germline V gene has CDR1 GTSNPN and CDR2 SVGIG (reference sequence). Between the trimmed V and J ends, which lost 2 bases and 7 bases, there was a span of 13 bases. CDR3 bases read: TGTGCCTGGAGTTCGGGGGGCGCATATACG. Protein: CAWSSGGAYT. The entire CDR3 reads CAWSSGGAYTQYF.

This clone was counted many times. CDR3 sequence reads: CASSFAGYTGELFF. The DNA read from the CDR3 is TGTGCCAGCAGCTTTGCGGGGTACACCGGGGAG. The V and J genes are TRBV7-2 and TRBJ2-2; D possibly corresponds to TRBD2 (6 bases). The read halts 3 residues ahead of the CDR3 end, with the missing end drawn from the germline J gene. The CDR3 totals 14 residues. With 3 bases removed from V and 3 bases from J, the gap between germline ends came to 8 bases. From germline, CDR1 is SGHTA and CDR2 FQGNSA. Full variable domain (missing parts from reference TRBV7-2 and TRBJ2-2): GAGVSQSPSNKVTEKGKDVELRCDPISGHTALYWYRQSLGQGLEFLIYFQGNSAPDKSGLPSDRFSAERTGGSVSTLTIQRTQQEDSAVYLCASSFAGYTGELFFGEGSRLTVL.

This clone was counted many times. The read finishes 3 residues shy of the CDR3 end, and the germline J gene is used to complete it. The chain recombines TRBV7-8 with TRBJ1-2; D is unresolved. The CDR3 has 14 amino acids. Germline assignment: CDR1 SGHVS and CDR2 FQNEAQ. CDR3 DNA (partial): TGTGCCAGCAGCTTTCGGGGTTTTCTGAGCGGC. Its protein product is CASSFRGFLSG. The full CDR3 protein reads CASSFRGFLSGYTF. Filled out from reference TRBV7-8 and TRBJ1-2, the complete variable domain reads GAGVSQSPRYKVAKRGQDVALRCDPISGHVSLFWYQQALGQGPEFLTYFQNEAQLDKSGLPSDRFFAERPEGSVSTLKIQRTQQEDSAVYLCASSFRGFLSGYTFGSGTRLTVV.

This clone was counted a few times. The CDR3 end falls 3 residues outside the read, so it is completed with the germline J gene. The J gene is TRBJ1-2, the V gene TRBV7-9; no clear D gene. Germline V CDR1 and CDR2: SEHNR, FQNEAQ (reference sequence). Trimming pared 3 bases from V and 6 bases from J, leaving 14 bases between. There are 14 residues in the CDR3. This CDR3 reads CASSLVTGKDGYTF. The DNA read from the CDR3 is TGTGCCAGCAGCTTGGTGACGGGGAAGGATGGC.

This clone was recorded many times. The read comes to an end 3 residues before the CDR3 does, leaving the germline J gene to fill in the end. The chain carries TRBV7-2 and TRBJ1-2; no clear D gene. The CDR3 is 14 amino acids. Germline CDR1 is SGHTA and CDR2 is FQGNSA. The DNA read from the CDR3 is TGTGCCAGCAGCTTAGGGTCATTCGGTTTGCTC. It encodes CASSLGSFGLL. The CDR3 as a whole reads CASSLGSFGLLYTF.

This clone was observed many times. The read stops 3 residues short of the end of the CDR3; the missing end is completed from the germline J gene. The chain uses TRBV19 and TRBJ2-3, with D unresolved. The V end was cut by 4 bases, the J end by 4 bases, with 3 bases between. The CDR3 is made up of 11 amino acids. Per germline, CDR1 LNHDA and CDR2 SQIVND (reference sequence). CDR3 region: CASSTADTQYF. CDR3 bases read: TGTGCCAGTAGTACGGCAGATACG.

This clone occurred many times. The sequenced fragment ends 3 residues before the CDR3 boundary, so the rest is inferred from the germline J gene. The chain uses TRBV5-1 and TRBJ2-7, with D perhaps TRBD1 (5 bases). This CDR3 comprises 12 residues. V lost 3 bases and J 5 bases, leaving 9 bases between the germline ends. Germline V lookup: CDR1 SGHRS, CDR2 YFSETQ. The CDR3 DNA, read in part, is TGCGCCAGCAGCTCGCAGGGTGACGAG. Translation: CASSSQGDE. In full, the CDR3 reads CASSSQGDEQYF.